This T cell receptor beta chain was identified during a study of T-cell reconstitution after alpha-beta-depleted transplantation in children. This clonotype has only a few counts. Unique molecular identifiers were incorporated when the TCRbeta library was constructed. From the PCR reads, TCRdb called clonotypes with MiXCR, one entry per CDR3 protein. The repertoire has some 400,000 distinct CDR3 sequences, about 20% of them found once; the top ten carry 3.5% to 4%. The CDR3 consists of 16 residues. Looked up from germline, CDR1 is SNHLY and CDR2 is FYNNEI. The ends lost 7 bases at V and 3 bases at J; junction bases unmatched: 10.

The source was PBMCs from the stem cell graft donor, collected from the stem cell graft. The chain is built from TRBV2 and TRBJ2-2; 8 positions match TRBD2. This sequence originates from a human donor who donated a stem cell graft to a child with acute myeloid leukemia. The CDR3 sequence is CASTEAGTRDTGELFF. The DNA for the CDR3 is TGTGCCAGCACCGAAGCCGGGACTAGAGACACCGGGGAGCTGTTTTTT.